Listed below are T cell receptor beta chains from one sample, sequenced in a study of control samples from healthy donors and cancer patients. Produced via immunoSEQ multiplex PCR; TCRdb's table is partial and in-frame only. Of some 45,000 clones listed, 70% to 90% are singletons. Sequencing input: blood. These receptors were taken from a man aged 60-69 years in good health. CDR3s include the opening cysteine and the closing phenylalanine or tryptophan. Fields, in order: CDR3 protein, CDR3 DNA, clone size, D gene, V gene, J gene. A D gene is named only where the DNA matches it firmly. Not all rows give a size; the values are once, few, many and, for expanded clones, a class.

CSVRPWQGPRNYGYTF,TGCAGCGTGAGACCCTGGCAGGGCCCCAGGAACTATGGCTACACCTTC,.,.,TRBV29-1,TRBJ1-2
CAWTQGSGSSYEQYF,TGTGCCTGGACCCAAGGTAGCGGGAGCTCCTACGAGCAGTACTTC,.,TRBD2,TRBV30,TRBJ2-7
CASSNRDTDTQYF,TGTGCCAGTAGTAACCGGGACACAGATACGCAGTATTTT,.,.,TRBV19,TRBJ2-3
CASSQDRAGLARDTQYF,TGCGCCAGCAGCCAAGACCGCGCTGGACTAGCTAGAGATACGCAGTATTTT,.,TRBD2,TRBV4-3,TRBJ2-3
CASLRTSGSWDEQYF,TGTGCCAGTCTGCGCACTAGCGGGAGTTGGGACGAGCAGTACTTC,.,TRBD2,TRBV19,TRBJ2-7
CAWSTQGRYEQYF,TGTGCCTGGAGTACCCAGGGGCGGTACGAGCAGTACTTC,.,.,TRBV30,TRBJ2-7
CASSRDRVRTEAFF,TGTGCCAGCAGCAGAGACAGGGTTCGCACTGAAGCTTTCTTT,few,TRBD1,TRBV7-9,TRBJ1-1
CASSQFEGQDGYTF,TGTGCCAGCAGCCAATTCGAGGGCCAGGATGGCTACACCTTC,.,.,TRBV16,TRBJ1-2
CASQESVGLNLNYGYTF,TGTGCCAGTCAAGAGTCGGTCGGATTGAACCTTAACTATGGCTACACCTTC,.,.,TRBV19,TRBJ1-2
CASSGGQGISDTQYF,TGTGCCAGCAGTGGAGGGCAGGGAATATCAGATACGCAGTATTTT,.,.,TRBV2,TRBJ2-3
CASSQGPVNTEAFF,TGCGCCAGCAGCCAGGGACCGGTGAACACTGAAGCTTTCTTT,.,.,TRBV4-3,TRBJ1-1
CASSDPGQTPLSAKNIQYF,TGTGCCAGCAGCGATCCTGGGCAGACCCCTCTTTCTGCCAAAAACATTCAGTACTTC,.,.,TRBV14,TRBJ2-4
CASSLEAGTGYTF,TGTGCCAGCAGCCTCGAGGCAGGGACTGGCTACACCTTC,few,.,TRBV6-5,TRBJ1-2
CASSRSGGARETQYF,TGTGCCAGCAGCCGTAGCGGGGGGGCCAGGGAGACCCAGTACTTC,.,TRBD2,TRBV3-1/TRBV3-2,TRBJ2-5
CASSVATPGRANYGYTF,TGTGCCAGCAGCGTAGCTACCCCGGGGAGGGCTAACTATGGCTACACCTTC,.,.,TRBV9,TRBJ1-2
CARGRGQYF,TGTGCCAGGGGACGGGGGCAGTATTTT,once,.,TRBV25-1,TRBJ2-3
CASSSGARYEQYF,TGCGCCAGCAGCTCCGGGGCTCGCTACGAGCAGTACTTC,.,.,TRBV5-1,TRBJ2-7
CASSRDSYYGYTF,TGTGCCAGCAGCCGGGACAGTTATTACGGCTACACCTTC,.,TRBD1,TRBV12-3/TRBV12-4,TRBJ1-2
CASSLGGYYGYTF,TGTGCCAGCAGCTTGGGGGGTTACTATGGCTACACCTTC,.,.,TRBV11-2,TRBJ1-2
CSVGRERYEQYF,TGCAGCGTTGGGAGGGAGCGCTACGAGCAGTACTTC,.,.,TRBV29-1,TRBJ2-7
CASSSSGYTYNEQFF,TGTGCCAGCAGTTCGAGCGGGTACACCTACAATGAGCAGTTCTTC,.,.,TRBV27,TRBJ2-1
CASTIMGTGEGGYTF,TGTGCCAGCACCATAATGGGGACAGGGGAGGGTGGCTACACCTTC,.,TRBD1,TRBV6-5,TRBJ1-2
CASSYSLPAPNTGELFF,TGTGCCAGCAGCTATAGTCTCCCTGCTCCGAACACCGGGGAGCTGTTTTTT,.,.,TRBV11-2,TRBJ2-2
CASSVTSTGDETQYF,TGTGCCAGCAGCGTAACTTCGACAGGGGACGAGACCCAGTACTTC,.,TRBD1,TRBV9,TRBJ2-5
CASSLSGTGKTQYF,TGTGCCAGCAGTTTAAGTGGGACGGGAAAGACCCAGTACTTC,.,.,TRBV28,TRBJ2-5
CASSFREGRRTDTQYF,TGTGCCAGCAGCTTTCGTGAGGGGAGACGCACAGATACGCAGTATTTT,.,.,TRBV9,TRBJ2-3
CASSLTFDNEQFF,TGTGCCAGCAGTTTAACCTTTGACAATGAGCAGTTCTTC,.,.,TRBV27,TRBJ2-1
CASSLVGSNEKLFF,TGCGCCAGCAGCTTGGTGGGGAGTAATGAAAAACTGTTTTTT,.,.,TRBV5-1,TRBJ1-4
CASNRRGNQPQHF,TGTGCCAGCAACAGGAGGGGGAATCAGCCCCAGCATTTT,.,.,TRBV19,TRBJ1-5
CASRRQGSDTQYF,TGTGCCAGCAGGAGACAGGGGTCGGATACGCAGTATTTT,.,TRBD1,TRBV12-3/TRBV12-4,TRBJ2-3
CASSPASTDTQYF,TGTGCCAGCTCACCAGCTAGCACAGATACGCAGTATTTT,once,.,TRBV18,TRBJ2-3
CATSQENTGELFF,TGTGCCACATCGCAGGAGAACACCGGGGAGCTGTTTTTT,.,.,TRBV2,TRBJ2-2
CASSQVSRTGARELFF,TGCGCCAGCAGCCAAGTAAGCCGGACAGGGGCCCGGGAGCTGTTTTTT,.,TRBD1,TRBV4-3,TRBJ2-2
CASSLTENSPLHF,TGTGCCAGCAGTTTAACAGAAAATTCACCCCTCCACTTT,.,.,TRBV6-2/TRBV6-3,TRBJ1-6
CASSLELPVEDTQYF,TGTGCCAGCAGCTTGGAGCTCCCCGTCGAGGATACGCAGTATTTT,.,.,TRBV5-6,TRBJ2-3
CASSFRQGELFF,TGTGCCAGCAGCTTCCGACAGGGGGAACTGTTTTTT,once,TRBD1,TRBV7-9,TRBJ1-4
CSVRQANTEAFF,TGCAGCGTTCGACAGGCGAACACTGAAGCTTTCTTT,once,.,TRBV29-1,TRBJ1-1
CASSLSTAYSNQPQHF,TGCGCCAGCAGCCTATCGACAGCGTATAGCAATCAGCCCCAGCATTTT,.,.,TRBV4-3,TRBJ1-5
CASSFLGGTEAFF,TGTGCCAGCAGCTTTCTAGGGGGCACTGAAGCTTTCTTT,.,.,TRBV11-3,TRBJ1-1
CASSFRQGISYEQYF,TGTGCCAGCAGCTTTAGACAGGGGATCTCCTACGAGCAGTACTTC,.,TRBD1,TRBV5-4,TRBJ2-7
CASKQDRPNTEAFF,TGTGCCAGCAAACAGGACAGGCCGAACACTGAAGCTTTCTTT,.,TRBD1,TRBV28,TRBJ1-1
CASSMARSYNEQFF,TGTGCCAGTAGTATGGCCCGCTCCTACAATGAGCAGTTCTTC,.,.,TRBV19,TRBJ2-1
CASRGQGTTEAFF,TGTGCCAGCAGGGGACAGGGAACCACTGAAGCTTTCTTT,.,TRBD1,TRBV6-5,TRBJ1-1
CASSLEGGGSPLHF,TGCGCCAGCAGCTTGGAGGGGGGGGGCTCACCCCTCCACTTT,.,.,TRBV5-1,TRBJ1-6
CARSNIPRQANMNTEAFF,TGTGCCAGAAGCAACATTCCTCGACAGGCTAACATGAACACTGAAGCTTTCTTT,.,.,TRBV5-3,TRBJ1-1
CASSERGTLAKNIQYF,TGTGCCAGCAGTGAGCGAGGCACCTTAGCCAAAAACATTCAGTACTTC,.,.,TRBV2,TRBJ2-4
CAISESIGLAGAYEQYF,TGTGCCATCAGTGAGTCGATCGGACTAGCGGGCGCCTACGAGCAGTACTTC,.,TRBD2,TRBV10-3,TRBJ2-7
CASSAPPQIKDSNQPQHF,TGTGCCAGCAGCGCCCCCCCCCAGATAAAGGATAGCAATCAGCCCCAGCATTTT,.,.,TRBV9,TRBJ1-5